A single sample gave rise to the 2 T cell receptor beta chains below, sequenced in a study of CD8 T cells in ankylosing spondylitis. A single record per CDR3 protein comes from TCRdb applying MiXCR to the 5' RACE reads. This sample has about 90,000 distinct CDR3 sequences; around 8.3% occur once, and the top ten carry approximately 30%. Antigens of these TCRs are unknown. Study outcomes and limitations: Ankylosing spondylitis blood appeared to be characterized by a TCR beta motif of several highly homologous variants.

The sequencing sample was made of blood, either unsorted or a sorted T cell fraction (not recorded which). The receptors stem from a male donor with ankylosing spondylitis.

The chain recombines TRBV6-1 with TRBJ2-7, with TRBD2 matching over 13 bases. The length of the CDR3 is 15 residues. The germline gives CDR1 MNHNS, CDR2 SASEGT. V lost 1 base and J lost 5; bases outside the gene matches: 2. The CDR3 loop reads CASSEGTSGSDEQYV. CDR3 DNA: TGTGCCAGCAGTGAAGGGACTAGCGGGAGTGACGAGCAGTACGTC.

This clonotype was counted at least ten times. The rearrangement joins TRBV4-1 to TRBJ2-5, with D uncertain. The CDR3 totals 15 residues. V was cut by 0 bases and J by 1 base, with 9 bases left in between. The germline CDR1 and CDR2 sequences are MGHRA and YSYEKL. The CDR3 loop reads CASSQEPLSQETQYF. CDR3 coding DNA: TGCGCCAGCAGCCAAGAACCTCTAAGCCAAGAGACCCAGTACTTC.